These 15 T cell receptor beta chains originate from one sample sequenced in a study of response to subunit inactivated influenza vaccine. MiXCR, run by TCRdb on the RT-PCR reads, gives a single entry per CDR3 protein. The sample shows a few hundred thousand distinct CDR3 sequences, around 15% of them seen only once. Here the sequenced sample was PBMCs from blood, taken 11 to 12 days after vaccination. These receptors were taken from a man aged 50 to 60 who received an inactivated influenza vaccine.

This clonotype occurred a few times. V usage is TRBV5-1 and J usage is TRBJ2-7, with TRBD1 as a possible D gene (6 bases). Trimming pared 4 bases from V and 4 bases from J, leaving 12 bases between. This CDR3 comprises 13 residues. Germline V gene lookup returns CDR1 SGHRS and CDR2 YFSETQ. In DNA, the CDR3 is TGCGCCAGCAGCCCTCAGGGGCAATACGAGCAGTACTTC. It translates to CASSPQGQYEQYF.

This clonotype was observed a few times. The chain combines TRBV12-3 or TRBV12-4 with TRBJ2-2; D gene ambiguous. The CDR3 runs to 14 residues. Trimming removed 2 bases at V and 1 base at J, with 5 bases between. The CDR3 coding sequence is TGTGCCAGCAGTTTATACGGGAACACCGGGGAGCTGTTTTTT. Translated: CASSLYGNTGELFF.

This clonotype was picked up a small number of times. The rearrangement links TRBV3-1 to TRBJ1-2; D perhaps matches TRBD1 (5 bases). The V gene lost 0 bases and the J gene lost 7 bases, with 12 bases spanning the gap. CDR3 size: 14 residues. CDR1 and CDR2 (germline): LGHDT, YNNKEL (reference sequence). The CDR3 DNA sequence: TGTGCCAGCAGCCAAGACGCCCAGGGCCGTGGCTACACCTTC. This encodes CASSQDAQGRGYTF.

This clonotype was seen many times. The rearrangement joins TRBV4-1 to TRBJ1-1; D uncertain. V gave up 1 base and J gave up 1 base, with 7 bases separating them. Germline V gene sequence: CDR1 MGHRA, CDR2 YSYEKL. There are 14 residues in the CDR3. The CDR3 coding sequence is TGCGCCAGCAGCCAAGCCACAGCGAACACTGAAGCTTTCTTT. This codes for CASSQATANTEAFF.

There are a few counts of this clonotype. The CDR3 DNA follows: TGTGCCAGCAGCTTAGTGTCAGTCAATGAGCAGTTCTTC. As protein: CASSLVSVNEQFF. This chain links TRBV7-9 with TRBJ2-1; D gene ambiguous. This CDR3 comprises 13 residues. The germline V gene has CDR1 SEHNR and CDR2 FQNEAQ (reference sequence). V shed 1 base and J shed 6 bases, with 7 bases lying between them.

The V call is TRBV11-2, the J call TRBJ1-2, with 7 bases that match TRBD1. V lost 7 bases to trimming and J lost 3 bases; unmatched junction nucleotides: 8. There are 14 residues in the CDR3. Per the germline V gene, CDR1 is SGHAT and CDR2 is FQNNGV. In DNA form, the CDR3 reads TGTGCCAGCACCATAGGAACAGGGGACTATGGCTACACCTTC. Translation: CASTIGTGDYGYTF.

This clonotype has more than one count but fewer than ten. The chain couples TRBV29-1 to TRBJ1-6; no definite D call. Between the trimmed V and J ends, which lost 6 bases and 2 bases, there was a span of 11 bases. Germline loops: CDR1 SQVTM, CDR2 ANQGSEA. There are 14 residues in the CDR3. The CDR3: CSVSDGAYNSPLHF. Here the CDR3 DNA reads TGCAGCGTCTCGGACGGGGCCTATAATTCACCCCTCCACTTT.

This clonotype was counted between two and nine times. The chain recombines TRBV5-6 with TRBJ2-4; tentatively, D is TRBD1 (6 bases). The germline CDR1 and CDR2 sequences are SGHDT and YYEEEE. V was shortened by 2 bases and J by 1 base, with 10 bases between the two germline ends. The CDR3 has 15 amino acids. In nucleotides, the CDR3 is TGTGCCAGCAGCTTAACAGGGATGGCCAAAAACATTCAGTACTTC. Translating it yields CASSLTGMAKNIQYF.

The J gene is TRBJ1-3, the V gene TRBV5-1; possibly TRBD1 for D (6 bases). V was clipped by 4 bases and J by 0 bases, with 14 bases between them. Germline CDR1 SGHRS, CDR2 YFSETQ. This CDR3 comprises 16 residues. CDR3 loop: CASSSQTGPSGNTIYF. CDR3 in DNA: TGCGCCAGCAGCAGCCAGACAGGACCCTCTGGAAACACCATATATTTT. Full variable domain (missing parts from reference TRBV5-1 and TRBJ1-3): KAGVTQTPRYLIKTRGQQVTLSCSPISGHRSVSWYQQTPGQGLQFLFEYFSETQRNKGNFPGRFSGRQFSNSRSEMNVSTLELGDSALYLCASSSQTGPSGNTIYFGEGSWLTVV.

The chain uses TRBV5-1 and TRBJ2-2, with D perhaps matching TRBD1 (6 bases). Deletions cut 4 bases from V and 1 base from J, with 8 bases between. There are 14 residues in the CDR3. The V gene's germline CDR1 is SGHRS and CDR2 YFSETQ. This chain's CDR3 is CASSGTLNTGELFF. Here the CDR3 DNA reads TGCGCCAGCAGCGGGACACTGAACACCGGGGAGCTGTTTTTT. The full variable domain, in which reference TRBV5-1 and TRBJ2-2 provide the parts outside the CDR3, is KAGVTQTPRYLIKTRGQQVTLSCSPISGHRSVSWYQQTPGQGLQFLFEYFSETQRNKGNFPGRFSGRQFSNSRSEMNVSTLELGDSALYLCASSGTLNTGELFFGEGSRLTVL.

On this clonotype: An end of the junction differs from the germline gene, which may be a read error. This chain connects TRBV7-9 to TRBJ2-1, with D perhaps TRBD1 (5 bases). The CDR3 covers 17 residues. Per germline, CDR1 SEHNR and CDR2 FQNEAQ (reference sequence). This chain's CDR3 is CASSLVFTGSIDKEQFF. DNA for the CDR3: TGTGCCAGCAGCTTAGTCTTCACAGGCTCTATCGACAAAGAGCAGTTCTTC.

This clonotype was counted between two and nine times. The V gene is TRBV10-3, the J gene TRBJ1-5; D is possibly TRBD1 (5 bases). CDR3 length: 15 residues. V lost 0 bases to trimming and J lost 1 base, with 7 bases between them. CDR1 is ENHRY, CDR2 SYGVKD, per germline. Here the CDR3 DNA reads TGTGCCATCAGTGAGTCGAGGGACAGCAATCAGCCCCAGCATTTT. Translated, it gives CAISESRDSNQPQHF.

This clonotype was seen more than once but under ten times. This chain uses TRBV20-1 with TRBJ2-7, with TRBD1 matching over 10 bases. Germline CDR1 DFQATT, CDR2 SNEGSKA (reference sequence). With V trimmed by 3 bases and J by 3 bases, 8 bases remained unmatched. The CDR3 is 15 residues long. The CDR3 coding sequence is TGCAGTGCTAGTTCGCGGACAGGGGGGCTCTACGAGCAGTACTTC. Translation: CSASSRTGGLYEQYF.

This clonotype occurred a few times. The CDR3, as DNA: TGTGCCAGCAGCCCGACCCGCGGGTCTCTGTTGGGCAGTGAAGCTTTCTTT. This gives the protein CASSPTRGSLLGSEAFF. The V call is TRBV11-1, the J call TRBJ1-1; D is unclear. This CDR3 comprises 17 residues. Germline assignment: CDR1 SGHAT and CDR2 FQDESV (reference sequence). The V and J ends lost 5 bases and 7 bases respectively, with 26 bases between them.

The CDR3 spells CASSESSRKQFF. The CDR3 DNA follows: TGTGCCAGCAGTGAATCCTCCCGCAAGCAGTTCTTC. This chain joins TRBV25-1 and TRBJ2-1; unclear D gene. The CDR3 runs to 12 residues. The germline V gene encodes CDR1 MGHDK and CDR2 SYGVNS. The germline V and J ends were trimmed by 1 base and 11 bases, with 9 bases remaining between them.